A selection of T cell receptor beta chains follows, all from one sample in a study of cytomegalovirus exposure and HLA in healthy donors. Clones were sequenced by immunoSEQ multiplex PCR, and TCRdb holds only the in-frame ones, with some missing. The sample has about 130,000 clones; over 85% are singletons. What was sequenced was PBMCs. All receptors come from a man aged 30-40 years in good health and CMV-seronegative. The CDR3 runs from the conserved cysteine through the conserved F or W. A D gene is named only where the DNA matches it firmly. Clone size is shown for a subset of rows, as once, few, many or a class of expanded clone.

V,J,D,size,DNA,CDR3
TRBV6-1,TRBJ2-1,TRBD2,.,TGTGCCAGCACCGGGAGGACCCTAACGGAGAATGAGCAGTTCTTC,CASTGRTLTENEQFF
TRBV29-1,TRBJ2-1,.,.,TGCAGCGCCGCGCGCCCCTACAATGAGCAGTTCTTC,CSAARPYNEQFF
TRBV7-2,TRBJ2-3,TRBD1,.,TGTGCCAGCAGCTGGGGACAGGCCGATACGCAGTATTTT,CASSWGQADTQYF
TRBV2,TRBJ1-5,.,few,TGTGCCAGCAGTGAGAGGCTGAGCAATCAGCCCCAGCATTTT,CASSERLSNQPQHF
TRBV19,TRBJ1-4,TRBD1,.,TGTGCCAGTAGTTCTGGGACAGGGTCGGGTGAAAAACTGTTTTTT,CASSSGTGSGEKLFF
TRBV28,TRBJ2-7,TRBD1,.,TGTGCCAGCAGGCCCGGGACAGGGGACGACGAGCAGTACTTC,CASRPGTGDDEQYF
TRBV7-2,TRBJ1-1,.,.,TGTGCCAGCAGCTTAGGGGCGTCTCAGGGTGCTTTCTTT,CASSLGASQGAFF
TRBV21-1,TRBJ2-6,.,.,TGTGCCAGCAGCAAAGACCGGGACAGAAGCTCTGGGGCCAACGTCCTGACTTTC,CASSKDRDRSSGANVLTF
TRBV28,TRBJ1-6,.,.,TGTGCCAGCAGTTTGTACAGGGTTAATAATTCACCCCTCCACTTT,CASSLYRVNNSPLHF
TRBV6-5,TRBJ1-4,.,.,TGTGCCAGCAGTTACTCTGGGAGTAATGAAAAACTGTTTTTT,CASSYSGSNEKLFF
TRBV5-1,TRBJ2-5,.,.,TGCGCCAGCAGCCGGAGGGCAGTAGGGGAGACCCAGTACTTC,CASSRRAVGETQYF
TRBV29-1,TRBJ1-4,.,.,TGCAGCGTTGCCCAGGCTTCCACAAGGGGTGAAAAACTGTTTTTT,CSVAQASTRGEKLFF
TRBV27,TRBJ2-4,.,.,TGTGCCAGCAGCCCGGGTCCACGGTTGGACATTCAGTACTTC,CASSPGPRLDIQYF
TRBV5-1,TRBJ2-3,.,.,TGCGCCAGCAGCTCCTTAGGCACAGATACGCAGTATTTT,CASSSLGTDTQYF
TRBV6-6,TRBJ1-1,.,.,TGTGCCAGCAGCACAGACGGGGGAGCTTTCTTT,CASSTDGGAFF
TRBV6-5,TRBJ1-2,TRBD1,.,TGTGCCAGCAGTTACACACGGACAGGGAACGACTACACCTTC,CASSYTRTGNDYTF
TRBV7-2,TRBJ1-1,.,once,TGTGCCAGCCGTACTAATAAGAACACTGAAGCTTTCTTT,CASRTNKNTEAFF
TRBV9,TRBJ2-3,.,.,TGTGCCAGCAGCCATACCGGGGACACAGCGAATACGCAGTATTTT,CASSHTGDTANTQYF
TRBV7-6,TRBJ1-4,TRBD1,.,TGTGCCAGCAGCCAGGACAGGAACCATGAAAAACTGTTTTTT,CASSQDRNHEKLFF
TRBV14,TRBJ2-1,.,once,TGTGCCAGCAGCCAAGAGGGCCTCAGCTCCTACAATGAGCAGTTCTTC,CASSQEGLSSYNEQFF
TRBV5-1,TRBJ2-5,TRBD1,.,TGCGCCAGCAGCTTGGAAGGGGGCCGAGAGACCCAGTACTTC,CASSLEGGRETQYF
TRBV5-1,TRBJ2-1,TRBD1,.,TGCGCCAGCAGCTTGGGTGGGACAGAAAACAATGAGCAGTTCTTC,CASSLGGTENNEQFF
TRBV6-1,TRBJ2-7,.,.,TGTGCCAGCAGTGCCCCCAGGGCTTCACGCTCCTACGAGCAGTACTTC,CASSAPRASRSYEQYF
TRBV19,TRBJ1-1,TRBD1,.,TGTGCCAGTAGTGCTGGACAGGGCCTTGAAGCTTTCTTT,CASSAGQGLEAFF
TRBV28,TRBJ1-2,TRBD1,.,TGTGCCAGCAGTTCTATTCGGGCGACAGGGACCTATGGCTACACCTTC,CASSSIRATGTYGYTF
TRBV27,TRBJ2-5,TRBD1,once,TGTGCCAGCAGTTCCTACGGACAGGGGGCGGGGGAGACCCAGTACTTC,CASSSYGQGAGETQYF
TRBV11-3,TRBJ2-5,TRBD2,.,TGTGCCAGCAGCTTAGGGACTAGTGGGGGGGAGACCCAGTACTTC,CASSLGTSGGETQYF